This T cell receptor (beta chain) was sequenced during a study of blood T cell repertoires in COVID-19. Study as a whole: Spain, Italy and the United States supplied samples that represented acute and convalescent COVID-19. PBMCs, B-cell-depleted T cells, or T cells provided the cDNA or gDNA that made up the material.

Seattle patients were enrolled during active infection and followed longitudinally. Per the original methods: Amplification of reference gene primers provided the estimated nucleated cell counts. Produced via immunoSEQ multiplex PCR; TCRdb's table is partial and in-frame only. V and J calls and clone size are as listed in that table; D and trimming were resolved from the DNA. The sample comprises roughly 300,000 clones, under 90% of which are singletons, and 1.8% rests with the top ten. This clone was seen once. This CDR3 spans 15 amino acids. Trimming cost V 1 base and J 5 bases; bases outside gene matches: 6. Germline V CDR1 and CDR2: SEHNR, FQNEAQ (reference sequence).

Sequenced sample: peripheral blood. The V call is TRBV7-9, the J call TRBJ1-1; TRBD1 matches at 8 bases. This TCR was sampled from a woman in her thirties with COVID-19, enrolled during active disease. CDR3 in DNA: TGTGCCAGCAGCTTAGGGACAGGGTTGACGACTGAAGCTTTCTTT. Amino acids: CASSLGTGLTTEAFF.